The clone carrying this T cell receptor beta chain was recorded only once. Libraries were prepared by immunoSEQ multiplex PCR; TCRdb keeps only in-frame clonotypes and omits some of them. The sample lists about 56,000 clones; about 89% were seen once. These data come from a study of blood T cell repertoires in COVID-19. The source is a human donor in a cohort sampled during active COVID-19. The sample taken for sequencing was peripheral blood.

In nucleotides, the CDR3 is TGTGCCAGCAGTAAACAGCCCAGGCCCTATGGCTACACCTTC. Protein product: CASSKQPRPYGYTF. The V gene is TRBV6-6, the J gene TRBJ1-2, with D unclear. The germline V and J ends were trimmed by 5 bases and 4 bases, with 14 bases remaining between them. This CDR3 has 14 residues. The germline V gene encodes CDR1 MNHNY and CDR2 SVGAGI (reference sequence).